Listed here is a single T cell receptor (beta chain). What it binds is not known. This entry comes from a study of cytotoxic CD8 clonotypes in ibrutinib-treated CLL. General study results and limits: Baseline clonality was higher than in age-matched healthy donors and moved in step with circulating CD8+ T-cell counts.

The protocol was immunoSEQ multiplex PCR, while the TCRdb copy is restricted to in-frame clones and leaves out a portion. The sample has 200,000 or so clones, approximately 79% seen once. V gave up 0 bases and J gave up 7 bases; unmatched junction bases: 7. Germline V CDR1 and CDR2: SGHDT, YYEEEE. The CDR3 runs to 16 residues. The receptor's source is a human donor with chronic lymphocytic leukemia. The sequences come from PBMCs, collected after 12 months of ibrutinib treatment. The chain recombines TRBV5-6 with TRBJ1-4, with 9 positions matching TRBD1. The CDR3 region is CASSLGPGQGREKLFF. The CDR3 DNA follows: TGTGCCAGCAGCTTGGGACCGGGACAGGGCCGTGAAAAACTGTTTTTT.